This T cell receptor (beta chain) was observed in a study of T cell repertoires in cytomegalovirus infection. Across the study: From public TCR beta signatures came an indication of both CMV infection and matching HLA type.

The length of the CDR3 is 15 residues. Germline loops: CDR1 MNHNS, CDR2 SASEGT. Study-wide results and limits: CMV carriers with the relevant HLA were identified by cumulative public TCR beta family frequency. The ex vivo response was dominated by HLA-C-restricted CMV-specific TCR beta clonotypes.

TCRdb fed the reads into MiXCR, producing one record per CDR3 protein. The sample records under 350,000 distinct CDR3 sequences, more than 9% being singletons. A remark on this clonotype: Its antigen remains unknown. One junction end disagrees with the germline gene, perhaps due to a read error.

The sample comprised PBMCs. The TCR was taken from a human donor in good health (CMV status not recorded). Some clones in this sample may be carry-over from other donors' samples. This chain links TRBV6-1 with TRBJ1-5; 7 positions match TRBD1. The CDR3 here is CASSEGQAINQPQHF. The CDR3 DNA sequence: TGTGCCAGCAGCGAAGGACAGGCGATCAATCAGCCCCAGCATTTT.